This is a list of T cell receptor beta chains from one sample in a study of graft-versus-host responses after intestinal transplantation. These receptors are not linked to any known antigen. Method: immunoSEQ multiplex PCR; TCRdb's copy keeps in-frame clones and lacks some. The sample records roughly 100,000 clones, 80% to 95% being singletons. Specimen: unstimulated CD8+ T cells sorted from spleen or lymph node cells, collected before intestinal transplant. These receptors were obtained from a human donor who received an intestinal transplant. CDR3s include the opening cysteine and the closing phenylalanine or tryptophan. Fields, in order: J gene, clone size, V gene, D gene, CDR3 length, CDR3 protein, CDR3 DNA. The D gene is left open where the match is weak. Only some rows state a clone size, as once, few, many or a class for expanded clones.

j_call: TRBJ1-5; clone_size: NA; v_call: TRBV12-5; d_call: NA; cdr3_length: 15; cdr3_aa: CASGLDLYSNQPQHF; cdr3_nt: TGTGCTAGTGGTTTAGATCTGTATAGCAATCAGCCCCAGCATTTT
j_call: TRBJ1-6; clone_size: few; v_call: TRBV12-5; d_call: TRBD1; cdr3_length: 15; cdr3_aa: CASGGPGGLNSPLHF; cdr3_nt: TGTGCTAGTGGTGGACCAGGGGGGTTGAATTCACCCCTCCACTTT
j_call: TRBJ1-1; clone_size: NA; v_call: TRBV7-6; d_call: NA; cdr3_length: 13; cdr3_aa: CASSLGENTEAFF; cdr3_nt: TGTGCCAGCAGCTTAGGTGAGAACACTGAAGCTTTCTTT
j_call: TRBJ1-2; clone_size: NA; v_call: TRBV27; d_call: NA; cdr3_length: 11; cdr3_aa: CASRGGYGYTF; cdr3_nt: TGTGCCAGCAGGGGTGGCTATGGCTACACCTTC
j_call: TRBJ2-1; clone_size: NA; v_call: TRBV4-1; d_call: NA; cdr3_length: 13; cdr3_aa: CASSQGHEEQQFF; cdr3_nt: TGCGCCAGCAGCCAAGGACATGAAGAACAGCAGTTCTTC
j_call: TRBJ1-1; clone_size: NA; v_call: TRBV7-3; d_call: NA; cdr3_length: 13; cdr3_aa: CASSLGENTEAFF; cdr3_nt: TGTGCCAGCAGCTTGGGGGAGAACACTGAAGCTTTCTTT
j_call: TRBJ2-7; clone_size: few; v_call: TRBV20-1; d_call: TRBD1; cdr3_length: 11; cdr3_aa: CSARTGHEQYF; cdr3_nt: TGCAGTGCTAGGACAGGGCACGAGCAGTACTTC
j_call: TRBJ1-3; clone_size: NA; v_call: TRBV27; d_call: NA; cdr3_length: 15; cdr3_aa: CASSLSGRSGNTIYF; cdr3_nt: TGTGCCAGCAGTTTATCGGGCAGGTCTGGAAACACCATATATTTT
j_call: TRBJ1-4; clone_size: NA; v_call: TRBV30; d_call: NA; cdr3_length: 15; cdr3_aa: CAWSKSERLGEKLFF; cdr3_nt: TGTGCCTGGAGTAAGTCAGAGAGGTTGGGTGAAAAACTGTTTTTT
j_call: TRBJ2-2; clone_size: NA; v_call: TRBV2; d_call: NA; cdr3_length: 16; cdr3_aa: CASTTGTKQNTGELFF; cdr3_nt: TGTGCCAGCACAACAGGGACCAAACAGAACACCGGGGAGCTGTTTTTT
j_call: TRBJ2-1; clone_size: NA; v_call: TRBV5-6; d_call: NA; cdr3_length: 14; cdr3_aa: CASSFRGVVNEQFF; cdr3_nt: TGTGCCAGCAGCTTCAGGGGTGTTGTGAATGAGCAGTTCTTC
j_call: TRBJ2-3; clone_size: NA; v_call: TRBV11-3; d_call: NA; cdr3_length: 15; cdr3_aa: CASSLVTQGTDTQYF; cdr3_nt: TGTGCCAGCAGCTTAGTAACCCAGGGGACAGATACGCAGTATTTT
j_call: TRBJ1-1; clone_size: NA; v_call: TRBV11-3; d_call: TRBD1; cdr3_length: 15; cdr3_aa: CASSHRGPSYTEAFF; cdr3_nt: TGTGCCAGCAGCCACAGGGGCCCCTCGTACACTGAAGCTTTCTTT
j_call: TRBJ2-3; clone_size: NA; v_call: TRBV5-1; d_call: TRBD2; cdr3_length: 17; cdr3_aa: CASSSPGNRGEADTQYF; cdr3_nt: TGCGCCAGCAGCTCGCCCGGAAATCGGGGGGAGGCAGATACGCAGTATTTT
j_call: TRBJ1-6; clone_size: NA; v_call: TRBV7-9; d_call: TRBD1; cdr3_length: 15; cdr3_aa: CASSPPTGTNSPLHF; cdr3_nt: TGTGCCAGCAGCCCTCCGACAGGGACCAATTCACCCCTCCACTTT
j_call: TRBJ1-6; clone_size: NA; v_call: TRBV9; d_call: NA; cdr3_length: 18; cdr3_aa: CASSVAFEASSYNSPLHF; cdr3_nt: TGTGCCAGCAGCGTAGCCTTCGAGGCTAGCTCCTATAATTCACCCCTCCACTTT
j_call: TRBJ2-5; clone_size: NA; v_call: TRBV5-4; d_call: NA; cdr3_length: 12; cdr3_aa: CASRGAQETQYF; cdr3_nt: TGTGCCAGCAGGGGGGCCCAAGAGACCCAGTACTTC
j_call: TRBJ2-3; clone_size: NA; v_call: TRBV7-8; d_call: NA; cdr3_length: 19; cdr3_aa: CASSLDIAGTTMSQDTQYF; cdr3_nt: TGTGCCAGCAGCTTAGATATCGCCGGGACCACAATGTCTCAGGATACGCAGTATTTT
j_call: TRBJ1-1; clone_size: NA; v_call: TRBV2; d_call: NA; cdr3_length: 16; cdr3_aa: CASRESAGEGNTEAFF; cdr3_nt: TGTGCCAGCAGGGAAAGCGCCGGGGAGGGGAACACTGAAGCTTTCTTT